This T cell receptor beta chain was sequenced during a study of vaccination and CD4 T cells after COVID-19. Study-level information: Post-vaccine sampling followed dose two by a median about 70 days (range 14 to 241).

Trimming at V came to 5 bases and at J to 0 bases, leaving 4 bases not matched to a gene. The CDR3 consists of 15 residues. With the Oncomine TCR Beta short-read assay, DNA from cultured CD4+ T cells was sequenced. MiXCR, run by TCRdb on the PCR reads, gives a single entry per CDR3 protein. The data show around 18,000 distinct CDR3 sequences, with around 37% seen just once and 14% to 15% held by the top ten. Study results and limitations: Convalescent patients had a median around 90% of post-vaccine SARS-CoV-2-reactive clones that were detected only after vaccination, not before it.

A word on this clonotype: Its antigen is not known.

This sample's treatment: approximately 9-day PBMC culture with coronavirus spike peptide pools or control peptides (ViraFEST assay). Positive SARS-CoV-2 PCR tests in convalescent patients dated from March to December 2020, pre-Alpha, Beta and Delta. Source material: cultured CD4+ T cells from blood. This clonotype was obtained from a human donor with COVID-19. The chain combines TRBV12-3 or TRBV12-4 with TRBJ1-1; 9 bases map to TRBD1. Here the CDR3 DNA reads TGTGCCAGCAGTCTGGGACAGGGCATGAACACTGAAGCTTTCTTT. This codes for CASSLGQGMNTEAFF.